Listed below are T cell receptor beta chains from one sample, sequenced in a study of response to subunit inactivated influenza vaccine. Via MiXCR, TCRdb re-called the RT-PCR reads, giving one row per CDR3 protein. This repertoire shows hundreds of thousands of distinct CDR3 sequences, 12% to 15% found once; its top ten account for about 7.6%. The sample was PBMCs from blood, taken around 14 days before vaccination. These TCRs come from a man aged 50 or older who received an inactivated influenza vaccine. Both conserved end residues are part of each CDR3. A D gene is named only where the DNA matches it firmly. Clone size is stated in some rows and not others, as once, few, many or a class when expanded.

D gene	clone size	J gene	V gene	CDR3 protein	CDR3 DNA
TRBD1	.	TRBJ2-5	TRBV6-1	CASTPGGVETQYF	TGTGCCAGCACCCCAGGGGGAGTCGAGACCCAGTACTTC
.	.	TRBJ2-7	TRBV5-8	CASSPERASYEQYF	TGTGCCAGCAGCCCAGAGCGGGCTTCCTACGAGCAGTACTTC
TRBD2	few	TRBJ2-3	TRBV4-1	CASSQDPGLAGGPDTQYF	TGCGCCAGCAGCCAAGATCCGGGACTAGCGGGGGGGCCAGATACGCAGTATTTT
.	few	TRBJ1-1	TRBV4-3	CASSQDSRGNTEAFF	TGCGCCAGCAGCCAAGATTCGCGAGGGAACACTGAAGCTTTCTTT
.	.	TRBJ2-1	TRBV7-8	CASSLGTGPHEQFF	TGTGCCAGCAGCTTAGGAACAGGTCCCCATGAGCAGTTCTTC
.	.	TRBJ2-5	TRBV5-1	CASSLATGTYQETQYF	TGCGCCAGCAGCTTGGCCACCGGGACGTATCAAGAGACCCAGTACTTC
TRBD2	.	TRBJ2-2	TRBV20-1	CSAGRSGGPYGELFF	TGCAGTGCGGGGAGAAGCGGGGGCCCATACGGGGAGCTGTTTTTT
.	few	TRBJ1-1	TRBV5-1	CASSTLPGTVNTEAFF	TGCGCCAGCAGCACCTTACCCGGGACGGTGAACACTGAAGCTTTCTTT
TRBD1	few	TRBJ2-7	TRBV11-2	CASSSRDRAAYEQYF	TGTGCCAGCAGCTCGAGGGACAGGGCTGCCTACGAGCAGTACTTC
TRBD2	many	TRBJ2-1	TRBV7-6	CASRGPGLWNEQFF	TGTGCCAGCAGGGGTCCGGGACTATGGAATGAGCAGTTCTTC
TRBD2	many	TRBJ2-3	TRBV9	CASSQGSSGSTDTQYF	TGTGCCAGCAGCCAAGGCTCTAGCGGGAGCACAGATACGCAGTATTTT
TRBD1	.	TRBJ2-7	TRBV6-1	CASQGALSYEQYF	TGTGCCAGCCAGGGGGCCCTTTCCTACGAGCAGTACTTC
.	few	TRBJ1-2	TRBV6-1	CASSERYQNYGYTF	TGTGCCAGCAGTGAAAGGTACCAGAACTATGGCTACACCTTC
TRBD1	few	TRBJ2-4	TRBV20-1	CSAFKGQADGKNIQYF	TGCAGTGCCTTTAAGGGACAGGCGGACGGCAAAAACATTCAGTACTTC
.	few	TRBJ2-3	TRBV20-1	CSARGQGLPTQYF	TGCAGTGCTAGAGGCCAGGGCCTCCCAACGCAGTATTTT
.	few	TRBJ2-1	TRBV10-3	CAISESFFGREYNEQFF	TGTGCCATCAGTGAGTCGTTCTTTGGCAGGGAGTACAATGAGCAGTTCTTC
TRBD2	few	TRBJ2-7	TRBV20-1	CSAVAGVSWEQYF	TGCAGTGCGGTAGCGGGTGTTTCATGGGAGCAGTACTTC
.	.	TRBJ1-2	TRBV14	CASSPRANYGYTF	TGTGCCAGCAGCCCCAGGGCTAACTATGGCTACACCTTC
TRBD2	.	TRBJ2-1	TRBV20-1	CSADPRLAGGLDEQFF	TGCAGTGCCGATCCTAGACTAGCGGGGGGGCTAGATGAGCAGTTCTTC
.	few	TRBJ2-7	TRBV2	CASSTWGPGEQYF	TGTGCCAGCAGTACCTGGGGGCCTGGCGAGCAGTACTTC
TRBD2	.	TRBJ2-7	TRBV3-1	CASSQEGTSYFEQYF	TGTGCCAGCAGCCAAGAAGGGACTAGCTATTTCGAGCAGTACTTC
.	many	TRBJ2-5	TRBV7-2	CASRATRGQETQYF	TGTGCCAGCAGGGCTACACGGGGCCAAGAGACCCAGTACTTC
.	.	TRBJ2-7	TRBV3-1	CASSQVGRAEQYF	TGTGCCAGCAGCCAAGTGGGTAGAGCCGAGCAGTACTTC
TRBD1	few	TRBJ2-2	TRBV28	CASLGGARTGELFF	TGTGCCAGCCTAGGGGGCGCCAGAACCGGGGAGCTGTTTTTT
TRBD2	few	TRBJ2-1	TRBV14	CASSLHSGTTQFF	TGTGCCAGCAGCCTTCACTCCGGGACTACTCAGTTCTTC
TRBD1	.	TRBJ1-6	TRBV7-2	CASTKDRVGSPLHF	TGTGCCAGCACCAAGGACAGGGTTGGGTCACCCCTCCACTTT
.	few	TRBJ2-3	TRBV12-3/TRBV12-4	CASSFRRSRSTDTQYF	TGTGCCAGCAGTTTTCGTCGGTCTAGATCCACAGATACGCAGTATTTT
TRBD2	.	TRBJ2-3	TRBV7-2	CASSSWASGSTDTQYF	TGTGCCAGCAGCTCTTGGGCTAGCGGGAGCACAGATACGCAGTATTTT
TRBD2	many	TRBJ2-3	TRBV29-1	CSVEDFVTSGRAWSTDTQYF	TGCAGCGTTGAAGATTTCGTGACTAGCGGGAGGGCCTGGTCTACAGATACGCAGTATTTT
TRBD2	few	TRBJ2-7	TRBV9	CASSVSGTSGYEQYF	TGTGCCAGCAGCGTATCCGGGACTAGCGGCTACGAGCAGTACTTC
.	.	TRBJ2-1	TRBV7-2	CASSLARSGRLGNEQFF	TGTGCCAGCAGCTTAGCTCGGTCAGGGCGCCTGGGTAATGAGCAGTTCTTC
.	.	TRBJ1-2	TRBV28	CASTADTSYGYTF	TGTGCCAGCACCGCAGACACCTCCTATGGCTACACCTTC
TRBD2	many	TRBJ2-2	TRBV12-3/TRBV12-4	CASSQGLAGGTGELFF	TGTGCCAGCAGTCAGGGACTAGCGGGAGGTACCGGGGAGCTGTTTTTT
TRBD2	few	TRBJ2-2	TRBV4-2	CASSQEGLAGGLTGELFF	TGTGCCAGCAGCCAAGAAGGGCTAGCGGGGGGGCTCACCGGGGAGCTGTTTTTT
.	many	TRBJ2-7	TRBV6-1	CASSDRSSYEQYF	TGTGCCAGCAGTGACAGGAGCTCCTACGAGCAGTACTTC
.	.	TRBJ2-7	TRBV13	CASSSASESSYEQYF	TGTGCCAGCAGTTCTGCTTCGGAGAGCTCCTACGAGCAGTACTTC
.	few	TRBJ2-5	TRBV7-3	CASSLDGQYQETQYF	TGTGCCAGCAGCTTAGACGGACAGTACCAAGAGACCCAGTACTTC
TRBD1	.	TRBJ2-1	TRBV2	CASKNRTGRNEQFF	TGTGCCAGCAAAAACAGGACAGGCAGGAATGAGCAGTTCTTC
TRBD1	.	TRBJ2-1	TRBV19	CASSQQGTQFNEQFF	TGTGCCAGTAGTCAACAGGGGACCCAATTTAATGAGCAGTTCTTC
.	few	TRBJ2-7	TRBV6-2/TRBV6-3	CASSYSWRGAYEQYF	TGTGCCAGCAGTTACTCGTGGAGGGGGGCCTACGAGCAGTACTTC
TRBD2	few	TRBJ2-3	TRBV7-2	CASREAGVHTDTQYF	TGTGCCAGCAGGGAAGCGGGAGTGCACACAGATACGCAGTATTTT
.	few	TRBJ1-5	TRBV12-3/TRBV12-4	CASRRTGQVNQPQHF	TGTGCCAGCAGACGAACGGGACAAGTCAATCAGCCCCAGCATTTT
.	.	TRBJ2-2	TRBV6-1	CASSRISNTGELFF	TGTGCCAGCAGTCGGATCTCGAACACCGGGGAGCTGTTTTTT
.	few	TRBJ2-5	TRBV2	CASSDPGLTETQYF	TGTGCCAGCAGTGATCCGGGCCTTACAGAGACCCAGTACTTC
.	many	TRBJ2-1	TRBV29-1	CSVDQLGEQFF	TGCAGCGTTGACCAGCTGGGTGAGCAGTTCTTC
TRBD2	.	TRBJ2-5	TRBV20-1	CSVTSGGETQYF	TGCAGTGTGACTAGCGGTGGAGAGACCCAGTACTTC